Below, one TCR beta chain is given with its context. What it binds is unknown. This sample stems from a study of cytomegalovirus exposure and HLA in healthy donors. The assay was immunoSEQ multiplex PCR, and TCRdb's table has in-frame clones only and misses some. This table holds approximately 150,000 clones, about 88% found once. Study conclusions and caveats: A list of 150 to 200 TCR beta chains associated with cytomegalovirus was given. The CMV antigen specificity of a few CMV-associated chains was confirmed through in vitro analysis. The classifier reportedly diagnosed cytomegalovirus status with high sensitivity and specificity.

The germline V gene encodes CDR1 SGDLS and CDR2 YYNGEE. The J segment lost 4 bases and the V segment lost 0 bases, leaving 10 bases of the junction unmatched. The CDR3 covers 17 residues. The sequence derives from a woman in her late teens or twenties in good health and CMV-seropositive. Sequencing used PBMCs. The chain recombines TRBV9 with TRBJ2-5; 9 nucleotides line up with TRBD2. The CDR3 loop reads CASSVAGAGGTGETQYF. Written as DNA, the CDR3 is TGTGCCAGCAGCGTAGCGGGAGCGGGAGGCACGGGAGAGACCCAGTACTTC.